This TCR beta chain was identified during a study of T cells after yellow fever vaccination. Study-wide results and caveats: At around 96% for CD4 and around 91% for CD8, most primary-vaccination clones showed up again after the booster. The bulk population could contribute abundant contaminating clonotypes to FACS-sorted repertoires.

This clonotype occurred a few times. No antigen is known for it. A read error may account for a junction end that differs from germline. TCRdb redid the calling of the 5' RACE reads with MiXCR, one entry per CDR3 protein. Of more than 350,000 distinct CDR3 sequences listed, roughly 12% are singletons. The CDR3 length is 14 residues. Per germline, CDR1 KGHSH and CDR2 LQKENI. The sequences come from PBMCs, collected on the day of the first yellow fever vaccination. V is TRBV18 and J is TRBJ1-1, with D perhaps matching TRBD1 (5 bases). The receptor was derived from a man younger than 35 who received the YFV17D yellow fever vaccine. In nucleotides, the CDR3 is TGTGCCAGCTCAAAGGGACCGAGGAACGCTGAAGCTTTCTTT. Translated, it gives CASSKGPRNAEAFF.